Given below is one TCR beta chain in context. This clone's antigen is unknown. Qualities for individual bases were not recorded, and no much larger clone is one base off. The library was produced with the immunoSEQ multiplex PCR assay. For the original study's pipeline: A statistical classification framework was developed to diagnose cytomegalovirus status using the catalog of TCR beta chain sequences. Sourced from immuneACCESS, this table was stored by TCRdb with only in-frame sequences that have V and J called. A share of the clones is absent; for the studies checked, an unresolved V gene accounts for under half, and the remainder has no known explanation. V and J calls and clone size are copied from that table; D and trimming were computed from the DNA. The sample has about 360,000 clones on record, 75% to 90% of them singletons. The biggest ten clones account for under 0.9% of the sample. The data were taken from a study of cytomegalovirus exposure and HLA in healthy donors (dated by TCRdb to about 2017). General notes on the study: According to a later analysis, one platform produced both the 120 validation repertoires and the 720 or so repertoires of the first cohort. The study aimed to test whether cataloging public T cell receptors could reveal signatures of past pathogen exposure. Along with the approximately 650-subject first cohort, a separate validation cohort of about 110 different subjects was used. To predict cytomegalovirus infection status, the study brought together high-throughput TCR immunosequencing, statistical association of individual TCRs with disease status, and machine learning. General findings and caveats noted by the study authors: The study listed 150 to 200 TCR beta chains as associated with cytomegalovirus. Most TCR sequences were observed very rarely across donors, whereas some public TCRs were present in many individuals. All 120 repertoires were used to score co-occurrence in the validation cohort in a later analysis, because that analysis had no HLA typing for the cohort. A few of the identified cytomegalovirus-associated TCR beta chains were confirmed in vitro to be specific for cytomegalovirus antigens. In a later analysis, TCRs clustered in the first cohort were found to also tend to co-occur in the 120 validation repertoires, with around 94% of cluster scores above 0. It was suggested by the authors that the approach could potentially be generalized to other disease states and immunological phenotypes. In both the original and validation cohorts, the classifier was reported to diagnose cytomegalovirus status with high specificity and sensitivity.

Donors formed part of the validation cohort, which comprised over a hundred subjects and was distinct from the first cohort of under 850 subjects. V lost 5 bases and J lost 3 bases; the stretch between them is 14 bases long. The germline V gene sets CDR1 to SQVTM and CDR2 to ANQGSEA. The CDR3 covers 13 residues, taking in both the cysteine and the phenylalanine. The only DNA kept is the CDR3, 39 bases in frame from the first base. The specimen sequenced was PBMCs. The V and J genes are TRBV29-1 and TRBJ2-7, with the identity of the D gene unclear. This clonotype was obtained from a woman aged 18-35 years in good health and CMV-seronegative. The CDR3 protein is CSVSDSRSYEQYF. The bases are TGCAGCGTTTCGGATTCTCGGAGCTACGAGCAGTACTTC.